These 10 T cell receptor beta chains originate from one sample sequenced in a study of shared clonotypes between healthy human individuals. The repertoire was sequenced with immunoSEQ multiplex PCR; TCRdb's copy has only in-frame clones and lacks some. The profile shows around 1.4 million clones, around 98.5% of them singletons. Material for sequencing was naive CD4+ T cells sorted from blood. Subset indicated: CD45RA+ positively selected. These receptor sequences come from a man aged 25-45 years in good health.

V is TRBV11-2 and J is TRBJ1-1; D might be TRBD1 (5 bases). The V gene lost 6 bases and the J gene lost 1 base, with 18 bases spanning the gap. CDR1 SGHAT and CDR2 FQNNGV come from the germline V gene. CDR3 length: 16 residues. The CDR3 sequence: CASRLGVLTGNTEAFF. CDR3 bases: TGTGCCAGCAGACTAGGGGTTTTGACTGGGAACACTGAAGCTTTCTTT.

The chain employs TRBV4-1 and TRBJ2-7, with D perhaps TRBD1 or TRBD2 (5 bases each). With 0 bases removed from V and 1 base from J, the gap between germline ends came to 13 bases. Per germline, CDR1 MGHRA and CDR2 YSYEKL. The CDR3 sequence is 16 residues long. CDR3 nucleotide sequence: TGCGCCAGCAGCCAAGATCTGGGGGTTAAATCCTACGAGCAGTACTTC. It is translated as CASSQDLGVKSYEQYF.

In regard to this clone: The same CDR3 also results from other DNA sequences found in this sample. The chain uses TRBV2 and TRBJ1-1, with D unresolved. This CDR3 contains 12 residues. The germline CDR1 and CDR2 sequences are SNHLY and FYNNEI. Trimming shortened V by 6 bases and J by 2 bases, and 7 bases separated the two germline ends. The CDR3 DNA reads TGTGCCAGCAGATTGGGAAACACTGAAGCTTTCTTT. This codes for CASRLGNTEAFF.

The gene calls are TRBV28 and TRBJ2-7, with 8 nucleotides matching TRBD1. Germline trimming cut 6 bases from V and 4 bases from J; bases unmatched to any gene: 8. In germline, CDR1 is MDHEN, CDR2 SYDVKM. This CDR3 comprises 14 residues. Here the CDR3 reads CASSEDRGRYEQYF. The CDR3 coding sequence is TGTGCCAGCAGCGAAGACAGGGGTCGGTACGAGCAGTACTTC.

The chain couples TRBV6-5 to TRBJ1-2, with 9 bases that match TRBD1. Germline CDR1 and CDR2: MNHEY and SVGAGI. CDR3 length equals 14 residues. V was clipped by 6 bases and J by 7 bases; unmatched bases: 9. The CDR3 spells CASRVPGQGGGYTF. In nucleotides, the CDR3 is TGTGCCAGCAGAGTACCGGGACAGGGAGGTGGCTACACCTTC.

This chain joins TRBV2 and TRBJ1-1, with TRBD1 matching 7 bases. V was pared by 6 bases and J by 10 bases, with 11 bases of the junction left unmatched. CDR1 and CDR2 from the germline V gene are SNHLY and FYNNEI. The CDR3 consists of 13 residues. The chain's CDR3 is CASRGEGAVGAFF. The CDR3 DNA reads as TGTGCCAGCAGAGGTGAGGGGGCCGTGGGAGCTTTCTTT.

This chain uses TRBV28 with TRBJ2-4; D assignment may be TRBD1 or TRBD2 (5 bases each). Germline V gives CDR1 MDHEN, CDR2 SYDVKM. The V and J ends lost 4 bases and 8 bases respectively, with 18 bases between them. CDR3 length: 15 residues. DNA of the CDR3: TGTGCCAGCAGTTCACCTGGGACGGGGATTGACATTCAGTACTTC. It translates to CASSSPGTGIDIQYF.

This chain uses TRBV2 with TRBJ2-7; D is ambiguous. Trimming took 6 bases from V and 2 from J, leaving 14 bases between them. Germline V CDR1 and CDR2: SNHLY, FYNNEI. The CDR3 is made up of 14 amino acids. The CDR3 loop reads CASRASTVPYEQYF. The CDR3 DNA reads TGTGCCAGCAGAGCCTCGACCGTACCCTACGAGCAGTACTTC.

This clone was picked up one time. This CDR3 reads CAWSARGGAEAFF. Written as DNA, the CDR3 is TGTGCCTGGAGTGCACGCGGGGGCGCTGAAGCTTTCTTT. The V call is TRBV30, the J call TRBJ1-1, with TRBD1 as a possible D gene (6 bases). The CDR3 has 13 residues. Trimming removed 1 base from V and 6 bases from J, with 12 bases in between. CDR1 and CDR2 (germline): GTSNPN, SVGIG (reference sequence).

V usage is TRBV9 and J usage is TRBJ2-1, with 14 bases that match TRBD2. CDR3 length: 16 residues. Trimming cost V 0 bases and J 9 bases; bases outside gene matches: 5. The germline V gene encodes CDR1 SGDLS and CDR2 YYNGEE. The CDR3 DNA is TGTGCCAGCAGCGTAGGACTAGCGGGAGGGACCGTTGAGCAGTTCTTC. It is translated as CASSVGLAGGTVEQFF.